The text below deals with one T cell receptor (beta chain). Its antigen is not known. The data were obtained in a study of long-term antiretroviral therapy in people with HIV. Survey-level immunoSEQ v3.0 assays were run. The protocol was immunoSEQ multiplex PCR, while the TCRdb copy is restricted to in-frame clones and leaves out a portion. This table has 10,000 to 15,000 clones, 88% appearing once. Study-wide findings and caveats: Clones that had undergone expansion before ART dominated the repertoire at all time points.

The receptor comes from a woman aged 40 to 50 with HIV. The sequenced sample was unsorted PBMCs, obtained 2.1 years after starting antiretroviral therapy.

CDR3 in amino acids: CASSSIKQGPGNTIYF. The CDR3 DNA reads as TGTGCCAGCAGCTCAATTAAACAGGGACCTGGAAACACCATATATTTT. The chain recombines TRBV7-9 with TRBJ1-3, with D perhaps TRBD1 (6 bases). The ends were cut back, 4 bases at V and 2 bases at J, with 15 bases in the middle. The CDR3 runs to 16 residues. The germline V gene has CDR1 SEHNR and CDR2 FQNEAQ (reference sequence).